This entry features one T cell receptor beta chain sequence. Sequenced by immunoSEQ multiplex PCR; TCRdb stores in-frame clones only, minus some. The sample includes 200,000 or so clones, roughly 94% of them seen just once. These data belong to a study of control samples from healthy donors and cancer patients. Deletions cut 8 bases from V and 0 bases from J, with 10 bases between. Germline CDR1 and CDR2: SGHAT and FQNNGV. The CDR3 totals 13 residues. Sequences were obtained from blood. This TCR derives from a man between 50 and 59 years old in good health. The chain carries TRBV11-2 and TRBJ1-2; D is undetermined. The CDR3 is CASLRLANYGYTF. The CDR3 DNA reads TGTGCCAGCCTACGGCTAGCTAACTATGGCTACACCTTC.